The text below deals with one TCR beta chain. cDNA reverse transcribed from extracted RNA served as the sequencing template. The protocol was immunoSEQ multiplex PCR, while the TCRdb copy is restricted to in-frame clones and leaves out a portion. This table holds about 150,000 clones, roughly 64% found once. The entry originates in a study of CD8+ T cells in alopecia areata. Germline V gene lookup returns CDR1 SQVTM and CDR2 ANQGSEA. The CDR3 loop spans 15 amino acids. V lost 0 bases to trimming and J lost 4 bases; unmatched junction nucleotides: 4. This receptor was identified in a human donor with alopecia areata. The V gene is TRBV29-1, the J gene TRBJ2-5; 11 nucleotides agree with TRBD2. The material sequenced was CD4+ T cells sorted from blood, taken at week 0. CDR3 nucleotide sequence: TGCAGCGTTGAAGAGGGTCTAGCGGGGGGAGAGACCCAGTACTTC. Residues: CSVEEGLAGGETQYF.